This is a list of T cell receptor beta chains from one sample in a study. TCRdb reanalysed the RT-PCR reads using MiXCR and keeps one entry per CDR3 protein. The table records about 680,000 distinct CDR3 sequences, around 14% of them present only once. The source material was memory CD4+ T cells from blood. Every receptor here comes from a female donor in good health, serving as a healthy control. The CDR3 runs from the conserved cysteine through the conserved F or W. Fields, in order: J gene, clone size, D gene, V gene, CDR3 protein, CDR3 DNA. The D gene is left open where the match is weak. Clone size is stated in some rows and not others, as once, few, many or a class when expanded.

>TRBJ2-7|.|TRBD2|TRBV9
CASSVDPREGEQYF
TGTGCCAGCAGCGTAGATCCCAGGGAGGGCGAGCAGTACTTC
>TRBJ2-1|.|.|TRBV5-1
CASSLAPGARNEQFF
TGCGCCAGCAGCTTGGCCCCGGGAGCTAGAAATGAGCAGTTCTTC
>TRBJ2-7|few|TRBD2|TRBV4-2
CASSQGTSGNYEQYF
TGTGCCAGCAGCCAAGGGACTAGCGGGAACTACGAGCAGTACTTC
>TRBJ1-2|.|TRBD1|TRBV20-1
CSGRSSGGGVAYGYTF
TGCAGTGGGAGGTCCTCAGGGGGCGGAGTTGCCTATGGCTACACCTTC
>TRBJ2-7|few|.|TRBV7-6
CASSALPVGYEQYF
TGTGCCAGCAGCGCCCTCCCAGTGGGCTACGAGCAGTACTTC
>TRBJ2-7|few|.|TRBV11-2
CASSLGQWHEQYF
TGTGCCAGCAGCTTAGGACAGTGGCACGAGCAGTACTTC
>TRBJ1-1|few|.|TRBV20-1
CSAEPTLLNTEAFF
TGCAGTGCTGAACCGACATTACTGAACACTGAAGCTTTCTTT
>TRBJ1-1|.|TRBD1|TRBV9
CASSVGQGWMNTEAFF
TGTGCCAGCAGCGTTGGACAGGGATGGATGAACACTGAAGCTTTCTTT
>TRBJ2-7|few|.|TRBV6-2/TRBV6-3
CASSWATGLYEQYF
TGTGCCAGCAGTTGGGCGACGGGTCTTTACGAGCAGTACTTC
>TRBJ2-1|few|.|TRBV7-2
CASSLMSLGGNEQFF
TGTGCCAGCAGCTTAATGTCCCTAGGAGGCAATGAGCAGTTCTTC
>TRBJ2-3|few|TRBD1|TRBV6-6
CASSPGGRITDTQYF
TGTGCCAGCAGCCCAGGGGGCCGAATCACAGATACGCAGTATTTT
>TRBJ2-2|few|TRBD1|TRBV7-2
CASSPVTGVYTGELFF
TGTGCCAGCAGCCCCGTTACAGGGGTGTACACCGGGGAGCTGTTTTTT
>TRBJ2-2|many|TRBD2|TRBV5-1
CASSLGASGPRELFF
TGCGCCAGCAGCTTGGGGGCTAGCGGGCCCCGGGAGCTGTTTTTT
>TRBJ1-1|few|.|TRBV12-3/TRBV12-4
CASSLWAVGAFF
TGTGCCAGCAGTTTATGGGCCGTCGGAGCTTTCTTT
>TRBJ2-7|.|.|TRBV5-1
CASSLTLGFNEQYF
TGCGCCAGCAGCTTGACTCTGGGCTTCAACGAGCAGTACTTC